This TCR beta chain is drawn from a study of shared clonotypes between healthy human individuals. Using immunoSEQ multiplex PCR, the repertoire was profiled, and TCRdb retains in-frame clones only, with some absent. This table has 2 million to 2.5 million clones, about nine tenths appearing once. V lost 0 bases and J lost 5; bases outside the gene matches: 15. Looked up from germline, CDR1 is WNHNN and CDR2 is SYGVQD (reference sequence). The CDR3 is 18 residues long. In the CD4+ fraction, cells were divided into CD45RA+ naive and CD45RA-negative memory subsets. Study-wide results and limits: Represented diversity (both genetic and exposure-history) was limited by the small number of donors. Non-shared clonotypes showed lower generation probabilities than clonotypes common to all four donors.

A remark on this clone: Its target is not known.

Sample: naive CD4+ T cells from PBMCs. The subset is: CD45RA+ positively selected. The clonotype was recovered from a man younger than 35 in good health. Some clones in this sample may be carry-over from other donors' samples. V gene TRBV10-1 combines with J gene TRBJ2-5, with 7 bases identical to TRBD1. The DNA for the CDR3 is TGCGCCAGCAGTGAGTCAGGCCTAACAGGGGTCGGGGCGGAGACCCAGTACTTC. Translation gives CASSESGLTGVGAETQYF.